This TCR beta chain was sequenced for a study of blood T cells in healthy people across ages. Overall study results and limits: Naive CD4+ cell counts and diversity both ran higher in long-lived than in aged donors.

V trimming: 11 bases; J trimming: 8 bases; junction bases outside the gene matches: 10. Germline-derived CDR1 and CDR2 are MNHEY and SVGAGI. This CDR3 is built from 12 residues. On this clonotype itself: The antigen remains unidentified.

Primed by a sample-barcoded 5' primer and a J-beta primer mix, a second PCR proceeded for about 6 to 12 cycles. With 12 random nucleotides, a template-switch adaptor tagged each individual cDNA molecule. TCRdb independently ran MiXCR on the 5' RACE reads; one entry per CDR3 protein. The sample lists some 1.7 million distinct CDR3 sequences, over 25% occurring once. Each sample used at least 6 million PBMCs. What was sequenced was blood. The J gene is TRBJ2-3, the V gene TRBV6-5; 7 bases line up with TRBD2. The TCR originated in a woman in her 30s in good health. The CDR3 loop is CASRVGEGTQYF. CDR3 bases: TGTGCCTCAAGGGTGGGGGAGGGTACGCAGTATTTT.